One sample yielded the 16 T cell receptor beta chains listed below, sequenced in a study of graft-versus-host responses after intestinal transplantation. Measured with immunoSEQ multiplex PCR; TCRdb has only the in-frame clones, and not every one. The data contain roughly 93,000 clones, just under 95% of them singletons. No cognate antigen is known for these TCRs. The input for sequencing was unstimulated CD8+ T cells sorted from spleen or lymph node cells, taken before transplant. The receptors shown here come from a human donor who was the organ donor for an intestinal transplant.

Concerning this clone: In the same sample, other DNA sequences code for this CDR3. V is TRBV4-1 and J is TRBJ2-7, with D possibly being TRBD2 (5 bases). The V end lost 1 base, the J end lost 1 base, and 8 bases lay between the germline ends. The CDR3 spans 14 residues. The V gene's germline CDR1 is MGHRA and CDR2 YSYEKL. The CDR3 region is CASSQVTGSYEQYF. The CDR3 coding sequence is TGCGCCAGCAGCCAAGTCACGGGGTCCTACGAGCAGTACTTC.

The chain's CDR3 is CASSLTGGGLNEKLFF. For the CDR3, the DNA is TGTGCCAGCAGTCTGACAGGGGGCGGCCTTAATGAAAAACTGTTTTTT. This sequence joins TRBV6-6 and TRBJ1-4, with 10 bases matching TRBD1. This CDR3 has 16 residues. V was clipped by 5 bases and J by 4 bases; unmatched bases: 7. CDR1 and CDR2 (germline): MNHNY, SVGAGI (reference sequence).

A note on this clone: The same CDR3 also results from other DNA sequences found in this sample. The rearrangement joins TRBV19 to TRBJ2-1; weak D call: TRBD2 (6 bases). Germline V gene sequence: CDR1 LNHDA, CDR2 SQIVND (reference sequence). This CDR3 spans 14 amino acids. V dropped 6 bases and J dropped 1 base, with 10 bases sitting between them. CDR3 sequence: CASSLSGSYNEQFF. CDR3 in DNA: TGTGCCAGTAGCCTGAGCGGGTCCTACAATGAGCAGTTCTTC.

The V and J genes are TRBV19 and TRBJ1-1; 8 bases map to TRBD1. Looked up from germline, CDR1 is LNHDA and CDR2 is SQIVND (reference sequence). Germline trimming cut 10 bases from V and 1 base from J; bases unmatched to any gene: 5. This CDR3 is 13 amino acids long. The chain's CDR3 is CATRTGPNTEAFF. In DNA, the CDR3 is TGTGCCACCAGGACAGGGCCGAACACTGAAGCTTTCTTT.

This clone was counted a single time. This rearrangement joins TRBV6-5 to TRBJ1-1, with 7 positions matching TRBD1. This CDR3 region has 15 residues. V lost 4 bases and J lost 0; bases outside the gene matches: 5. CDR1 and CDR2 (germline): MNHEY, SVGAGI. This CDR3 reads CASSFLTGLNTEAFF. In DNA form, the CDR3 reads TGTGCCAGCAGTTTCCTGACAGGGCTGAACACTGAAGCTTTCTTT.

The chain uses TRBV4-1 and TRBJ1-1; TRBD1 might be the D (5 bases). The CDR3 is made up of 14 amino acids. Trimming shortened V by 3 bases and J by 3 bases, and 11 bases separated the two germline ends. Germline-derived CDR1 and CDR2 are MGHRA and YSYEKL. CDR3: CASSQRSGYTEAFF. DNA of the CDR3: TGCGCCAGCAGCCAGCGATCAGGGTACACTGAAGCTTTCTTT.

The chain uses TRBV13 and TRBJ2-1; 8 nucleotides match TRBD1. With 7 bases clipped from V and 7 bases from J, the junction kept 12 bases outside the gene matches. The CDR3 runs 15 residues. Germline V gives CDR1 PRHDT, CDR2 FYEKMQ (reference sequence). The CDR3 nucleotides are TGTGCCAGCATCCTGATCGAGACAGGGGTAAATGAGCAGTTCTTC. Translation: CASILIETGVNEQFF.

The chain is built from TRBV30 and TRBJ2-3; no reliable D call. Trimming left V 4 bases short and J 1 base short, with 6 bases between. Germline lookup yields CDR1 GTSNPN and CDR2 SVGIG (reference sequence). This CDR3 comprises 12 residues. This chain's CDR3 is CAWTERTDTQYF. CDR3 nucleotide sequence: TGTGCCTGGACAGAACGCACAGATACGCAGTATTTT.

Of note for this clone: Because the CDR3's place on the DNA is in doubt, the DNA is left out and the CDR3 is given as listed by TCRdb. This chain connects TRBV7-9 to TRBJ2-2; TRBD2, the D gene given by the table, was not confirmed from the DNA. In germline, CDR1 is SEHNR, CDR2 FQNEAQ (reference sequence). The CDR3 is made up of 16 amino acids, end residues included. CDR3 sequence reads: CASSFESALRAGELFF.

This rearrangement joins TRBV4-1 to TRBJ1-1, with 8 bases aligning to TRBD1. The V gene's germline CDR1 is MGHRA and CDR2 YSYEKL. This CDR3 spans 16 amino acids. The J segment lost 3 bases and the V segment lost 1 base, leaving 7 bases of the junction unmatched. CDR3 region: CASSQVLDRVDTEAFF. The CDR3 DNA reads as TGCGCCAGCAGCCAAGTGCTGGACAGGGTTGACACTGAAGCTTTCTTT.

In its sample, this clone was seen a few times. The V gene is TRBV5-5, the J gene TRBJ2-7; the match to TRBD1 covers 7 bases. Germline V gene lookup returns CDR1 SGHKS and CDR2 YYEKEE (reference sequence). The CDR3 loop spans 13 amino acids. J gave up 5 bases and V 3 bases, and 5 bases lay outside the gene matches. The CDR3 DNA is TGTGCCAGCAGCTCCTGGACAGGTCACGAGCAGTACTTC. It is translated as CASSSWTGHEQYF.

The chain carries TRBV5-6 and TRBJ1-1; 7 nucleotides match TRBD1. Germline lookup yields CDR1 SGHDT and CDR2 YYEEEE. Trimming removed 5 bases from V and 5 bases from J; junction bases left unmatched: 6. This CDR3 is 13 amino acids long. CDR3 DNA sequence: TGTGCCAGCAGTTATGACAGGGTGACTGAAGCTTTCTTT. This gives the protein CASSYDRVTEAFF.

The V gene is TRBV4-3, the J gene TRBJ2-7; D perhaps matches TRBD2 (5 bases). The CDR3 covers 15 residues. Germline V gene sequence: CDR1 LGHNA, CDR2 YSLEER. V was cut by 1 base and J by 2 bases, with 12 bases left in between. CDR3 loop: CASSQGRAGTYEQYF. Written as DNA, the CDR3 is TGCGCCAGCAGCCAAGGACGGGCCGGGACCTACGAGCAGTACTTC.

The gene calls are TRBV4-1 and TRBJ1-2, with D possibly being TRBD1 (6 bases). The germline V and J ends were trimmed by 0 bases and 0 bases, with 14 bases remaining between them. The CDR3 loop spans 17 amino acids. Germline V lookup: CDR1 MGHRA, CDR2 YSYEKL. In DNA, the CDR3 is TGCGCCAGCAGCCAAGATACGGGGGGGCAATCTAACTATGGCTACACCTTC. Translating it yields CASSQDTGGQSNYGYTF.

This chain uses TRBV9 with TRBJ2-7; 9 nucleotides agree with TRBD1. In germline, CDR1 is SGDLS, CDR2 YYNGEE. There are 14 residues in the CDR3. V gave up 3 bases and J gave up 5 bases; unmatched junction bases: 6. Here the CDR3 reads CASSAFRDRDEQYF. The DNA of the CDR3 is TGTGCCAGCAGCGCCTTCCGGGACAGGGACGAGCAGTACTTC. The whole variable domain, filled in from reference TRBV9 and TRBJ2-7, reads DSGVTQTPKHLITATGQRVTLRCSPRSGDLSVYWYQQSLDQGLQFLIQYYNGEERAKGNILERFSAQQFPDLHSELNLSSLELGDSALYFCASSAFRDRDEQYFGPGTRLTVT.

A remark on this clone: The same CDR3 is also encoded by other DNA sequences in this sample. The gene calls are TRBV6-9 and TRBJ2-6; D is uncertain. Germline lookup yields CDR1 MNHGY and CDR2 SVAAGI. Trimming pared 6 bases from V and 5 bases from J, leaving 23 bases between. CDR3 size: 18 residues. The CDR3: CASSTRLLRQSRANVLTF. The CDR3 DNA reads TGTGCCAGCAGCACCCGTTTGCTACGACAAAGTCGGGCCAACGTCCTGACTTTC.